The 27 T cell receptor beta chains listed next were all sequenced from one sample in a study of neurological immune-mediated disorders. TCRdb re-called the 5' RACE reads through MiXCR, storing one row per CDR3 protein. This sample has tens of thousands of distinct CDR3 sequences; 3% to 4% occur once, and the top ten carry 5.5% to 6%. Source material: PBMCs. These receptors were obtained from a man aged 35 to 55 with multiple sclerosis.

This clonotype was seen repeatedly, ten times or more. The chain is built from TRBV10-3 and TRBJ2-3; D unresolved. This CDR3 has 12 amino acids. From germline, CDR1 is ENHRY and CDR2 SYGVKD. V was pared by 2 bases and J by 4 bases, with 4 bases between. CDR3 in amino acids: CAISEGADTQYF. The CDR3 DNA follows: TGTGCCATCAGTGAGGGTGCAGATACGCAGTATTTT.

This clonotype showed up many times. At one of its ends the junction is not consistent with the germline gene, which may arise from a read error. V is TRBV5-1 and J is TRBJ1-6; D unclear. Per the germline V gene, CDR1 is SGHRS and CDR2 is YFSETQ. The CDR3 loop spans 13 amino acids. The CDR3 DNA sequence: TGCGCCAGCAGCGCGAACGGTAATTCACCCCTCAACTTT. It is translated as CASSANGNSPLNF.

At least ten counts were recorded for this clonotype. DNA for the CDR3: TGTGCCAGCAGACCTAGCGGGGGGGCTTACGAGCAGTACTTC. It translates to CASRPSGGAYEQYF. This chain joins TRBV6-6 and TRBJ2-7; 12 nucleotides line up with TRBD2. Germline CDR1 reads MNHNY; CDR2 reads SVGAGI (reference sequence). This CDR3 spans 14 amino acids. V lost 6 bases and J lost 4; bases outside the gene matches: 4.

This clonotype was seen many times. This chain connects TRBV20-1 to TRBJ2-1, with 7 bases lining up with TRBD1. Trimming removed 0 bases from V and 0 bases from J; junction bases left unmatched: 8. Germline CDR1 is DFQATT and CDR2 is SNEGSKA (reference sequence). This CDR3 has 17 residues. Here the CDR3 DNA reads TGCAGTGCTAGAGATTTTAAAGGGGACAGCTCCTACAATGAGCAGTTCTTC. Its translation is CSARDFKGDSSYNEQFF.

At least ten counts were recorded for this clonotype. The chain is built from TRBV20-1 and TRBJ2-2; 10 bases are a match to TRBD2. The CDR3 is made up of 15 amino acids. The junction had 8 bases not matched to a gene; V was cut back by 6 bases and J by 4 bases. In germline, CDR1 is DFQATT, CDR2 SNEGSKA (reference sequence). The CDR3 spells CSAKKGTSVTGELFF. CDR3 nucleotides: TGCAGTGCCAAGAAAGGGACTAGCGTCACCGGGGAGCTGTTTTTT.

This clonotype was found many times. This chain connects TRBV5-5 to TRBJ1-5; possible D gene TRBD1, 5 bases. The CDR3 runs to 16 residues. V lost 2 bases to trimming and J lost 4 bases, with 16 bases between them. Germline CDR1 and CDR2: SGHKS and YYEKEE (reference sequence). The CDR3: CASSLEVRGYNQPQHF. In DNA form, the CDR3 reads TGTGCCAGCAGCTTAGAGGTTCGGGGGTATAATCAGCCCCAGCATTTT. Combining the CDR3 with reference TRBV5-5 and TRBJ1-5 gives the whole variable domain DAGVTQSPTHLIKTRGQQVTLRCSPISGHKSVSWYQQVLGQGPQFIFQYYEKEERGRGNFPDRFSARQFPNYSSELNVNALLLGDSALYLCASSLEVRGYNQPQHFGDGTRLSIL.

This clonotype showed up many times. The J gene is TRBJ2-2, the V gene TRBV7-9, with D unclear. CDR1 and CDR2 (germline): SEHNR, FQNEAQ (reference sequence). This CDR3 is 14 amino acids long. V was trimmed by 5 bases and J by 6 bases, leaving 13 bases between them. CDR3 amino acids: CASSPDGRPGELFF. CDR3 coding DNA: TGTGCCAGCAGCCCAGACGGACGGCCCGGGGAGCTGTTTTTT.

Many counts were recorded for this clonotype. DNA for the CDR3: TGCGCCAGCAGCCAAGATAACCCGGGACAGGTGGGGAATTATCAGCCCCAGCATTTT. It encodes CASSQDNPGQVGNYQPQHF. V is TRBV4-1 and J is TRBJ1-5; TRBD1 agrees at 8 bases. The CDR3 extends over 19 amino acids. Germline CDR1 reads MGHRA; CDR2 reads YSYEKL. V lost 0 bases to trimming and J lost 5 bases; unmatched junction nucleotides: 15.

This clonotype was seen at least ten times. The gene calls are TRBV4-1 and TRBJ1-2; unclear D gene. The CDR3 loop spans 15 amino acids. V gave up 0 bases and J gave up 8 bases, with 16 bases separating them. Germline CDR1 reads MGHRA; CDR2 reads YSYEKL. The CDR3 coding sequence is TGCGCCAGCAGCCAAGATCCGGGGATTTCCACGGGCTACACCTTC. The encoded protein is CASSQDPGISTGYTF.

This clonotype was counted a few times. One base away lies a much larger clone, so this may be a sequencing read error. The CDR3 is CASTPVGKVNYGYTF. The CDR3 DNA is TGTGCCAGCACCCCCGTGGGAAAGGTAAACTATGGCTACACCTTC. The chain couples TRBV28 to TRBJ1-2; D gene ambiguous. Per germline, CDR1 MDHEN and CDR2 SYDVKM. The CDR3 totals 15 residues. Trimming cost V 7 bases and J 2 bases, with 17 bases left between them.

This clonotype was counted many times. The gene calls are TRBV4-2 and TRBJ1-6; unclear D gene. This CDR3 is built from 12 residues. Germline CDR1 is LGHNA and CDR2 is YNFKEQ. The V end lost 0 bases, the J end lost 6 bases, and 0 bases lay between the germline ends. The CDR3 loop reads CASSQDNSPLHF. The CDR3 DNA reads TGTGCCAGCAGCCAAGATAATTCACCCCTCCACTTT.

This clonotype was observed many times. The chain combines TRBV20-1 with TRBJ2-3; unclear D gene. V was trimmed by 2 bases and J by 0 bases, leaving 6 bases between them. The CDR3 is 13 residues long. Germline lookup yields CDR1 DFQATT and CDR2 SNEGSKA (reference sequence). CDR3: CSARIGSTDTQYF. The CDR3 nucleotides are TGCAGTGCTAGAATTGGAAGCACAGATACGCAGTATTTT.

This clonotype has at least ten counts. The chain has TRBV5-1 and TRBJ1-6, with D unclear. CDR3 length: 15 amino acids. From germline, CDR1 is SGHRS and CDR2 YFSETQ. V lost 2 bases, J lost 5 bases, and 11 bases lay in between. The CDR3 sequence: CASSFDSRNNSPLHF. Written as DNA, the CDR3 is TGCGCCAGCAGCTTCGACTCCCGGAATAATTCACCCCTCCACTTT.

The sample holds many counts of this clonotype. The genes are TRBV27 and TRBJ1-5, with D maybe TRBD1 (5 bases). Looked up from germline, CDR1 is MNHEY and CDR2 is SMNVEV (reference sequence). The CDR3 runs 13 residues. Trimming stripped 6 bases from V and 3 bases from J, with 9 bases between. CDR3 sequence: CASSYRNNQPQHF. The CDR3 nucleotides are TGTGCCAGCAGCTACAGGAACAATCAGCCCCAGCATTTT.

This clonotype was found many times. A junction boundary mismatches the germline segment, possibly from a read error. The chain is built from TRBV7-6 and TRBJ1-5; 10 positions agree with TRBD1. Per the germline V gene, CDR1 is SGHVS and CDR2 is FNYEAQ. The CDR3 extends over 14 amino acids. The CDR3 loop reads CASSSGQGGRAQNF. The CDR3 nucleotides are TGTGCCAGCAGCTCCGGACAGGGGGGCAGGGCCCAGAATTTT.

The sample holds many counts of this clonotype. The chain combines TRBV5-1 with TRBJ2-2, with D possibly TRBD2 on 7 matching bases. This CDR3 has 16 amino acids. Trimming removed 2 bases at V and 5 bases at J, with 16 bases between. The germline CDR1 and CDR2 sequences are SGHRS and YFSETQ. In DNA, the CDR3 is TGCGCCAGCAGCTTCAACCAGGGGAGGGCGACCGGGGAGCTGTTTTTT. Translating it yields CASSFNQGRATGELFF.

This clonotype was recorded many times. V gene TRBV5-1 combines with J gene TRBJ1-1, with D unclear. V lost 1 base and J lost 4, with 11 bases in between. The CDR3 runs to 14 residues. Germline values: CDR1 SGHRS, CDR2 YFSETQ. The CDR3 loop is CASSLSRGSTEAFF. The CDR3 DNA follows: TGCGCCAGCAGCTTGAGTCGGGGTAGCACTGAAGCTTTCTTT.

This clonotype was detected a few times. The V gene is TRBV6-6, the J gene TRBJ1-2; a weak D match, TRBD1 (5 bases). V was pared by 0 bases and J by 0 bases, with 8 bases between. CDR3 length: 15 amino acids. Germline V gene data show CDR1 as MNHNY and CDR2 as SVGAGI (reference sequence). The CDR3 protein is CASSYSTATNYGYTF. Here the CDR3 DNA reads TGTGCCAGCAGTTACTCGACAGCTACTAACTATGGCTACACCTTC.

This clonotype was observed a handful of times. The chain joins TRBV4-1 to TRBJ2-3; 9 nucleotides line up with TRBD2. The CDR3 consists of 17 residues. With V trimmed by 0 bases and J by 1 base, 5 bases remained unmatched. CDR1 is MGHRA, CDR2 YSYEKL, per germline. This CDR3 is CASSQDWPSGGTDTQYF. DNA of the CDR3: TGCGCCAGCAGCCAAGATTGGCCTAGCGGGGGCACAGATACGCAGTATTTT.

This clonotype was detected ten times or more. CDR3 region: CSVERGGTEAFF. As DNA, the CDR3 is TGCAGCGTTGAAAGGGGGGGGACTGAAGCTTTCTTT. This sequence joins TRBV29-1 and TRBJ1-1; tentative D call: TRBD1 (6 bases). This CDR3 is built from 12 residues. The germline CDR1 and CDR2 sequences are SQVTM and ANQGSEA. Between the trimmed V and J ends, which lost 2 bases and 5 bases, there was a span of 9 bases.

This clonotype was seen at least ten times. The chain carries TRBV4-1 and TRBJ1-1; TRBD1 aligns across 8 bases. The trim removed 3 bases at V and 0 bases at J, leaving 3 bases unmatched. CDR1 MGHRA and CDR2 YSYEKL come from the germline V gene. The CDR3 covers 15 residues. The CDR3 DNA reads TGCGCCAGCAGCCAGCGCAGGGGGCTGAACACTGAAGCTTTCTTT. Its translation is CASSQRRGLNTEAFF.

This clonotype was detected a few times. This may be a read error, as it is one base from a much larger clone. This chain uses TRBV6-5 with TRBJ1-4; maybe TRBD1 (6 bases). The CDR3 loop spans 11 amino acids. Trimming removed 7 bases at V and 8 bases at J, with 8 bases between. The germline gives CDR1 MNHEY, CDR2 SVGAGI. In nucleotides, the CDR3 is TGTGCCAGCAAAACAGGGGAAAAACTGTTTTTT. Translated, it gives CASKTGEKLFF.

A few counts support this clonotype. A single base separates this from a much larger clone, so it may be a read error. This chain links TRBV29-1 with TRBJ2-7; maybe TRBD1 (5 bases). This CDR3 is 13 amino acids long. The V end was cut by 4 bases, the J end by 9 bases, with 19 bases between. Germline V CDR1 and CDR2: SQVTM, ANQGSEA. CDR3 coding DNA: TGCAGCGTTGTGGCAGGGATAAAGCAGAGGCAGTACTTC. This sequence encodes CSVVAGIKQRQYF.

This clonotype was recorded many times. The chain joins TRBV28 to TRBJ1-2, with D unclear. The CDR3 contains 12 residues. Between the trimmed V and J ends, which lost 3 bases and 4 bases, there was a span of 6 bases. CDR1 MDHEN and CDR2 SYDVKM come from the germline V gene. Here the CDR3 DNA reads TGTGCCAGCAGTTTCCCCCCCTATGGCTACACCTTC. This gives the protein CASSFPPYGYTF.

This clonotype was counted only a few times. The CDR3 sequence is CASSPPNIRSNEQFF. The DNA for the CDR3 is TGTGCCAGCTCACCACCGAATATACGGAGCAATGAGCAGTTCTTC. The chain combines TRBV18 with TRBJ2-1; D not resolved. The CDR3 consists of 15 residues. Germline lookup yields CDR1 KGHSH and CDR2 LQKENI. The V end was cut by 0 bases, the J end by 6 bases, with 12 bases between.

On this clonotype: One end of the junction varies from germline; a read error may be responsible. The rearrangement links TRBV7-3 to TRBJ1-5; D possibly corresponds to TRBD1 (6 bases). From germline, CDR1 is SGHTA and CDR2 FQGTGA. The CDR3 runs 13 residues. CDR3 sequence reads: CASSTGTNQPQNF. The CDR3 nucleotides are TGTGCCAGCAGCACGGGGACAAATCAGCCCCAGAATTTT.

This clonotype was counted ten times or more. V and J are TRBV20-1 and TRBJ1-5; tentative D call: TRBD1 (6 bases). The CDR3 length is 18 residues. Trimming cost V 4 bases and J 0 bases, with 22 bases left between them. Germline assignment: CDR1 DFQATT and CDR2 SNEGSKA (reference sequence). This CDR3 is CSATSVDSFLDSNQPQHF. CDR3 in DNA: TGCAGTGCTACCTCCGTGGACAGCTTTTTAGATAGCAATCAGCCCCAGCATTTT.